Listed below are T cell receptor beta chains from one sample, sequenced in a study of blood T cells in healthy people across ages. TCRdb fed the 5' RACE reads into MiXCR, producing one record per CDR3 protein. The data contain about 1.5 million distinct CDR3 sequences, approximately 43% of them singletons. Sequenced material: blood. These receptors all stem from a woman aged 18-29 years in good health. CDR3s include the opening cysteine and the closing phenylalanine or tryptophan. D genes are given only for firm matches. Clone size is given for some rows only: seen once, a few or many times, or a class if the clone is expanded.

j_gene | d_gene | v_gene | abundance | CDR3aa | CDR3nt
TRBJ2-7 | . | TRBV20-1 | . | CSARDRRVGSSSYEQYF | TGCAGTGCTAGAGATCGAAGGGTAGGGTCATCCTCCTACGAGCAGTACTTC
TRBJ2-1 | TRBD2 | TRBV5-1 | . | CASRGRAGYNEQFF | TGCGCCAGCAGGGGACGAGCGGGGTACAATGAGCAGTTCTTC
TRBJ2-5 | . | TRBV27 | . | CASSFRRTVSQYF | TGTGCCAGCAGTTTCCGCCGGACAGTCAGTCAGTACTTC
TRBJ1-1 | TRBD1 | TRBV5-1 | . | CASSLAQGANTEAFF | TGCGCCAGCAGCTTGGCCCAGGGGGCTAACACTGAAGCTTTCTTT
TRBJ2-7 | . | TRBV27 | . | CASSFDTQPYEQYF | TGTGCCAGCAGTTTTGACACCCAGCCCTACGAGCAGTACTTC
TRBJ2-3 | . | TRBV2 | . | CASSPTPSSDTQYF | TGTGCCAGCAGCCCCACCCCATCGTCAGATACGCAGTATTTT
TRBJ2-3 | . | TRBV4-2 | . | CAGSQDPGSTDTQYF | TGTGCCGGCAGCCAAGATCCGGGGAGCACAGATACGCAGTATTTT
TRBJ2-7 | . | TRBV20-1 | . | CSARKATVSYEQYF | TGCAGTGCTAGGAAAGCTACGGTCTCCTACGAGCAGTACTTC
TRBJ2-1 | . | TRBV3-1 | . | CASSQETGVPMSEQFF | TGTGCCAGCAGCCAAGAAACAGGTGTCCCTATGTCTGAGCAGTTCTTC
TRBJ2-1 | . | TRBV29-1 | few | CSAGRPLSSYNEQFF | TGCAGCGCGGGACGGCCACTGAGCTCCTACAATGAGCAGTTCTTC
TRBJ2-1 | . | TRBV2 | many | CASRARVLYNEQFF | TGTGCCAGCAGGGCTCGCGTCCTATACAATGAGCAGTTCTTC
TRBJ2-5 | TRBD1 | TRBV4-3 | few | CASSQVGQGKETQYF | TGCGCCAGCAGCCAAGTGGGACAGGGGAAAGAGACCCAGTACTTC
TRBJ2-7 | . | TRBV9 | . | CASSASGGRDEQYF | TGTGCCAGCAGCGCTTCCGGGGGTAGGGATGAGCAGTACTTC
TRBJ2-4 | . | TRBV20-1 | . | CSARDHRTVNIQYF | TGCAGTGCTAGAGATCACAGGACGGTAAACATTCAGTACTTC
TRBJ2-5 | TRBD2 | TRBV20-1 | . | CSATPGLAETQYF | TGCAGTGCTACACCCGGACTAGCGGAGACCCAGTACTTC
TRBJ1-5 | . | TRBV15 | . | CATSRDGGRLGNNQPQHF | TGTGCCACCAGCAGAGATGGTGGCAGGCTGGGGAACAATCAGCCCCAGCATTTT
TRBJ1-1 | TRBD1 | TRBV12-3/TRBV12-4 | . | CASSLEDRGSTEAFF | TGTGCCAGCAGTCTCGAGGACAGGGGGAGCACTGAAGCTTTCTTT
TRBJ2-7 | . | TRBV10-2 | few | CASSAGAYGYEQYF | TGCGCCAGCAGTGCGGGGGCATATGGCTACGAGCAGTACTTC
TRBJ2-7 | TRBD1 | TRBV4-3 | . | CASSQGAGTGAYEQYF | TGCGCCAGCAGCCAAGGAGCCGGGACAGGGGCCTACGAGCAGTACTTC
TRBJ2-5 | . | TRBV9 | few | CASSEKGRYQETQYF | TGTGCCAGCAGCGAAAAAGGGCGGTACCAAGAGACCCAGTACTTC
TRBJ1-2 | . | TRBV12-3/TRBV12-4 | many | CASSLWGYGYTF | TGTGCCAGCAGTTTATGGGGTTATGGCTACACCTTC
TRBJ2-7 | TRBD1 | TRBV24-1 | few | CATSSTPTGGSSYEQYF | TGTGCCACCAGTTCTACTCCGACAGGGGGAAGCTCCTACGAGCAGTACTTC
TRBJ2-1 | . | TRBV7-9 | once | CASSARDRSYNEQFF | TGTGCCAGCAGCGCCCGGGACCGCTCCTACAATGAGCAGTTCTTC
TRBJ2-1 | . | TRBV4-3 | few | CASSRDTLNEQFF | TGCGCCAGCAGCCGGGACACCCTGAATGAGCAGTTCTTC
TRBJ1-5 | TRBD1 | TRBV2 | few | CASNRQGLGGNQPQHF | TGTGCCAGCAATCGACAGGGTCTAGGAGGCAATCAGCCCCAGCATTTT
TRBJ2-1 | . | TRBV11-2 | few | CASSGVRGYNEQFF | TGTGCCAGCAGCGGGGTCCGGGGCTACAATGAGCAGTTCTTC
TRBJ2-2 | TRBD1 | TRBV5-5 | . | CASSSMDRTGELFF | TGTGCCAGCAGCTCCATGGACAGGACCGGGGAGCTGTTTTTT
TRBJ2-4 | . | TRBV4-3 | . | CASSQDQGGTWYF | TGCGCCAGCAGCCAAGACCAGGGGGGGACTTGGTACTTC
TRBJ2-3 | TRBD1 | TRBV29-1 | few | CSVLHRGAVDTQYF | TGCAGCGTACTCCACAGGGGAGCAGTAGATACGCAGTATTTT
TRBJ1-2 | TRBD1 | TRBV7-9 | few | CASSSDREIYGYTF | TGTGCCAGCAGCTCGGACAGGGAAATCTATGGCTACACCTTC
TRBJ1-2 | TRBD1 | TRBV13 | . | CASSLGGQGTYGYTF | TGTGCCAGCAGCTTAGGGGGACAGGGAACCTATGGCTACACCTTC
TRBJ2-3 | TRBD2 | TRBV20-1 | . | CSALVRPSGKSTDTQYF | TGCAGTGCCCTCGTTCGGCCTAGCGGGAAAAGCACAGATACGCAGTATTTT
TRBJ2-1 | . | TRBV9 | few | CASQGRGAYNEQFF | TGTGCCAGCCAGGGGCGAGGGGCCTACAATGAGCAGTTCTTC
TRBJ2-4 | . | TRBV18 | few | CASSGGALVKNIQYF | TGTGCCAGCTCCGGGGGTGCCCTGGTCAAAAACATTCAGTACTTC
TRBJ2-5 | TRBD2 | TRBV4-3 | . | CASSQVDRASGGQETQYF | TGCGCCAGCAGCCAAGTCGATAGAGCTAGCGGGGGTCAAGAGACCCAGTACTTC
TRBJ2-7 | TRBD2 | TRBV6-5 | . | CASSYSGTSGGRYNEQYF | TGTGCCAGCAGTTACTCCGGGACTAGCGGGGGGCGCTACAATGAGCAGTACTTC
TRBJ2-5 | . | TRBV18 | . | CASSTTPQETQYF | TGTGCCAGCTCAACGACACCTCAAGAGACCCAGTACTTC
TRBJ2-1 | . | TRBV7-9 | . | CASRSLGSYNEQFF | TGTGCCAGCCGGAGTCTAGGATCCTACAATGAGCAGTTCTTC
TRBJ1-1 | TRBD1 | TRBV4-1 | many | CASSRTGGTEAFF | TGTGCCAGCAGCCGGACAGGGGGCACTGAAGCTTTCTTT
TRBJ2-5 | TRBD1 | TRBV11-2 | . | CASSFSRDRPQETQYF | TGTGCCAGCAGCTTCAGCCGGGACAGGCCACAAGAGACCCAGTACTTC
TRBJ2-3 | TRBD2 | TRBV20-1 | few | CSAREVAGGNTDTQYF | TGCAGTGCTAGAGAGGTAGCGGGGGGCAACACAGATACGCAGTATTTT
TRBJ1-1 | . | TRBV6-2/TRBV6-3 | few | CASSPGPGRRNTEAFF | TGTGCCAGCAGTCCGGGTCCAGGGAGAAGGAACACTGAAGCTTTCTTT
TRBJ1-1 | . | TRBV21-1 | . | CASSKGGQGAHRAENTEAFF | TGTGCCAGCAGCAAAGGGGGACAGGGGGCCCATCGGGCCGAGAACACTGAAGCTTTCTTT
TRBJ1-4 | . | TRBV20-1 | few | CSARDLVGNEKLFF | TGCAGTGCTAGGGACCTTGTTGGTAATGAAAAACTGTTTTTT
TRBJ2-3 | TRBD2 | TRBV20-1 | few | CSAGSIGGGLAGRGDTQYF | TGCAGTGCTGGGTCGATTGGCGGAGGACTAGCGGGGCGCGGGGATACGCAGTATTTT
TRBJ2-7 | . | TRBV7-8 | few | CASSFYSGSYEQYF | TGTGCCAGCAGTTTCTATTCTGGTTCCTACGAGCAGTACTTC
TRBJ2-3 | TRBD2 | TRBV29-1 | few | CSVGTSGRLTDTQYF | TGCAGCGTTGGAACTAGCGGGAGGTTAACAGATACGCAGTATTTT
TRBJ1-3 | . | TRBV7-2 | . | CASSPLWSFLSGNTIYF | TGTGCCAGCAGCCCATTGTGGAGTTTTCTCTCTGGAAACACCATATATTTT
TRBJ1-2 | . | TRBV20-1 | once | CSTLDMGEVAVDGYTF | TGCAGTACTCTCGATATGGGGGAGGTGGCAGTGGATGGCTACACCTTC
TRBJ2-5 | . | TRBV7-2 | many | CASSLNGGFQETQYF | TGTGCCAGCAGCTTGAACGGGGGATTCCAAGAGACCCAGTACTTC
TRBJ1-1 | . | TRBV5-1 | . | CASSKSTPNTEAFF | TGCGCCAGCAGCAAATCGACACCGAACACTGAAGCTTTCTTT
TRBJ2-3 | . | TRBV7-2 | few | CASSLATGFTDTQYF | TGTGCCAGCAGCTTAGCCACGGGGTTCACAGATACGCAGTATTTT
TRBJ2-3 | . | TRBV19 | . | CASKGGPSTDTQYF | TGTGCCAGTAAAGGAGGGCCTAGCACAGATACGCAGTATTTT
TRBJ2-7 | TRBD2 | TRBV28 | . | CASSLRKREFHEQYF | TGTGCCAGCAGTCTCCGAAAGCGGGAGTTTCACGAGCAGTACTTC
TRBJ2-1 | TRBD2 | TRBV9 | many | CASSVISGSSYNEQFF | TGTGCCAGCAGCGTTATCAGCGGGAGCTCCTACAATGAGCAGTTCTTC